The 21 T cell receptor beta chains listed next were all sequenced from one sample in a study of blood T cell repertoires in COVID-19. Sequencing used immunoSEQ multiplex PCR; TCRdb keeps in-frame clones, though not all of them. This repertoire shows 35,000 to 50,000 clones, 86% found once; its top ten account for 55% to 60%. Material for sequencing was peripheral blood. Source of these receptors: a man in his 70s with acute or convalescent COVID-19.

This clone was detected once. The chain carries TRBV6-5 and TRBJ1-2; perhaps TRBD1 as D (6 bases). Germline V lookup: CDR1 MNHEY, CDR2 SVGAGI. This CDR3 has 13 residues. V lost 7 bases and J lost 6, with 15 bases in between. The CDR3 loop is CASTTGEDHGYTF. As DNA, the CDR3 is TGTGCCAGCACGACAGGAGAGGACCATGGCTACACCTTC.

The gene calls are TRBV6-5 and TRBJ2-7, with TRBD1 as a possible D gene (6 bases). This CDR3 is 13 amino acids long. Trimming stripped 8 bases from V and 6 bases from J, with 17 bases between. The germline gives CDR1 MNHEY, CDR2 SVGAGI. CDR3 nucleotide sequence: TGTGCCAGCCACCGGGCACGAGGGGGCGAGCAGTACTTC. Amino acid sequence: CASHRARGGEQYF.

The chain couples TRBV30 to TRBJ2-7; D is uncertain. The CDR3 consists of 12 residues. The V and J ends lost 4 bases and 6 bases respectively, with 13 bases between them. The germline V gene encodes CDR1 GTSNPN and CDR2 SVGIG (reference sequence). In DNA form, the CDR3 reads TGTGCCTGGATGGAACAGTCGGCCGAGCAGTACTTC. Translation gives CAWMEQSAEQYF.

The CDR3 protein is CASSTGTGRNEQFF. The CDR3 DNA reads TGTGCCAGCAGCACCGGGACAGGGAGGAATGAGCAGTTCTTC. This rearrangement joins TRBV28 to TRBJ2-1; 9 bases align to TRBD1. Germline values: CDR1 MDHEN, CDR2 SYDVKM. The CDR3 runs 14 residues. The V gene end was trimmed by 6 bases and the J gene end by 7 bases; junction bases not matched to a gene: 7.

This clone appeared a single time. The chain links TRBV5-1 to TRBJ1-1; D call uncertain. Trimming removed 0 bases from V and 5 bases from J, with 14 bases in between. Germline V gene data show CDR1 as SGHRS and CDR2 as YFSETQ. This CDR3 spans 15 amino acids. CDR3 residues: CASSLATSVRTEAFF. CDR3 coding DNA: TGCGCCAGCAGCTTGGCGACTAGTGTGAGAACTGAAGCTTTCTTT.

The chain uses TRBV7-2 and TRBJ1-6; no clear D. CDR1 SGHTA and CDR2 FQGNSA come from the germline V gene. The CDR3 runs to 14 residues. Trimming removed 5 bases from V and 7 bases from J, with 12 bases in between. The CDR3, as DNA: TGTGCCAGCAGCATAGGGCGGAACAATTCACCCCTCCACTTT. Translated, it gives CASSIGRNNSPLHF.

V is TRBV15 and J is TRBJ1-2; the D is unclear. The germline V gene has CDR1 LNHNV and CDR2 YYDKDF (reference sequence). Deletions cut 4 bases from V and 1 base from J, with 10 bases between. CDR3 length: 14 residues. CDR3 coding DNA: TGTGCCACCAGCAAAGGCGGTATTAACTATGGCTACACCTTC. Amino acid sequence: CATSKGGINYGYTF.

V is TRBV6-6 and J is TRBJ2-2, with D unclear. Germline V CDR1 and CDR2: MNHNY, SVGAGI (reference sequence). Trimming removed 2 bases at V and 0 bases at J, with 7 bases between. The CDR3 length is 15 residues. CDR3 DNA sequence: TGTGCCAGCAGTTACAGAGATTCGAACACCGGGGAGCTGTTTTTT. It encodes CASSYRDSNTGELFF.

The chain recombines TRBV30 with TRBJ2-5; possible D gene TRBD1, 6 bases. The CDR3 runs 13 residues. Per germline, CDR1 GTSNPN and CDR2 SVGIG (reference sequence). Trimming cost V 0 bases and J 5 bases, with 10 bases left between them. The CDR3 bases are TGTGCCTGGAGTGTACAGGGTTTGGAGACCCAGTACTTC. It translates to CAWSVQGLETQYF.

As concerns this clone: In the same sample, other DNA sequences code for this CDR3. This chain joins TRBV7-9 and TRBJ2-1, with TRBD1 matching 11 bases. This CDR3 is built from 15 residues. From germline, CDR1 is SEHNR and CDR2 FQNEAQ (reference sequence). V trimming: 3 bases; J trimming: 5 bases; junction bases outside the gene matches: 3. For the CDR3, the DNA is TGTGCCAGCAGCTTGGGGACAGGGGGTAACAATGAGCAGTTCTTC. It translates to CASSLGTGGNNEQFF. Full variable domain (missing parts from reference TRBV7-9 and TRBJ2-1): DTGVSQNPRHKITKRGQNVTFRCDPISEHNRLYWYRQTLGQGPEFLTYFQNEAQLEKSRLLSDRFSAERPKGSFSTLEIQRTEQGDSAMYLCASSLGTGGNNEQFFGPGTRLTVL.

CDR3 region: CASSLGGTLGRTIYF. CDR3 nucleotide sequence: TGCGCCAGCAGCTTGGGCGGGACTCTAGGGCGCACCATATATTTT. The chain has TRBV5-1 and TRBJ1-3, with D tentatively TRBD1 (5 bases). Germline V CDR1 and CDR2: SGHRS, YFSETQ. Trimming removed 0 bases from V and 9 bases from J, with 16 bases in between. The CDR3 contains 15 residues.

The V and J genes are TRBV4-3 and TRBJ2-2; possibly TRBD2 for D (6 bases). Germline-derived CDR1 and CDR2 are LGHNA and YSLEER. Trimming took 6 bases from V and 2 from J, leaving 16 bases between them. CDR3 length: 16 residues. The CDR3 loop is CASSPQPAGNTGELFF. DNA for the CDR3: TGCGCCAGCAGTCCACAACCGGCGGGAAACACCGGGGAGCTGTTTTTT.

The chain is built from TRBV6-5 and TRBJ2-3; D gene uncertain. There are 12 residues in the CDR3. Per the germline V gene, CDR1 is MNHEY and CDR2 is SVGAGI. The V gene lost 10 bases and the J gene lost 0 bases, with 8 bases spanning the gap. The CDR3 nucleotides read TGTGCCACCGCCGGTAGCACAGATACGCAGTATTTT. Translation gives CATAGSTDTQYF.

The chain is built from TRBV5-1 and TRBJ2-2; TRBD2 aligns across 12 bases. Germline CDR1 SGHRS, CDR2 YFSETQ. The junction had 9 bases not matched to a gene; V was cut back by 4 bases and J by 2 bases. The CDR3 is made up of 18 amino acids. DNA for the CDR3: TGCGCCAGCAGCACATACAGACTAGCGGGAGCAAACACCGGGGAGCTGTTTTTT. Translation gives CASSTYRLAGANTGELFF.

The chain uses TRBV5-1 and TRBJ2-2; TRBD2 matches at 9 bases. Germline lookup yields CDR1 SGHRS and CDR2 YFSETQ. CDR3 length: 16 amino acids. V lost 4 bases and J lost 4; bases outside the gene matches: 8. The CDR3 is CASSPFLTSGTGELFF. The DNA of the CDR3 is TGCGCCAGCAGCCCCTTTCTGACTAGCGGCACCGGGGAGCTGTTTTTT.

The J gene is TRBJ2-1, the V gene TRBV5-1; 12 bases align to TRBD2. V trimming: 7 bases; J trimming: 7 bases; junction bases outside the gene matches: 0. This CDR3 contains 12 residues. CDR1 is SGHRS and CDR2 is YFSETQ in the germline V gene. CDR3 DNA sequence: TGCGCCAGCGGGACTAGCGGGAATGAGCAGTTCTTC. Its translation: CASGTSGNEQFF.

The chain uses TRBV9 and TRBJ1-2; D unclear. Germline V gives CDR1 SGDLS, CDR2 YYNGEE. The CDR3 length is 12 residues. Deletions cut 4 bases from V and 4 bases from J, with 8 bases between. The CDR3 sequence: CASSRETYGYTF. The DNA of the CDR3 is TGTGCCAGCAGCAGGGAGACCTATGGCTACACCTTC.

The CDR3 coding sequence is TGTGCCAGCCGGCGGGGGGCGTCCCCTCAAGAGACCCAGTACTTC. As protein: CASRRGASPQETQYF. The J gene is TRBJ2-5, the V gene TRBV5-4; TRBD2 agrees at 8 bases. CDR1 and CDR2 (germline): SGHNT, YYREEE (reference sequence). The CDR3 length is 15 residues. V trimming: 7 bases; J trimming: 2 bases; junction bases outside the gene matches: 10. Looking up the rest from reference TRBV5-4 and TRBJ2-5 gives the full variable domain: ETGVTQSPTHLIKTRGQQVTLRCSSQSGHNTVSWYQQALGQGPQFIFQYYREEENGRGNFPPRFSGLQFPNYSSELNVNALELDDSALYLCASRRGASPQETQYFGPGTRLLVL.

The V call is TRBV18, the J call TRBJ2-2, with TRBD1 matching 7 bases. This CDR3 comprises 15 residues. From germline, CDR1 is KGHSH and CDR2 LQKENI. The V gene end was trimmed by 6 bases and the J gene end by 0 bases; junction bases not matched to a gene: 4. The CDR3 protein is CASSQDRANTGELFF. The CDR3 DNA reads TGTGCCAGCTCCCAAGACAGGGCGAACACCGGGGAGCTGTTTTTT.

Concerning this clone itself: A read error is possible here, since a much larger clone lies one base away. The chain carries TRBV2 and TRBJ2-3; 7 bases match TRBD2. CDR3 size: 12 residues. V was pared by 5 bases and J by 4 bases, with 0 bases of the junction left unmatched. Germline V gene data show CDR1 as SNHLY and CDR2 as FYNNEI. As DNA, the CDR3 is TGTGCCAGCAGTACTAGCGCAGATACGCAGTATTTT. It translates to CASSTSADTQYF.

The CDR3, as DNA: TGTGCCAGCAGCCAAGATAGCCAGTCGAACACTGAAGCTTTCTTT. Encoded protein: CASSQDSQSNTEAFF. The rearrangement uses TRBV3-1 (or the pseudogene TRBV3-2) and TRBJ1-1; D gene uncertain. The CDR3 runs 15 residues. Trimming removed 0 bases at V and 1 base at J, with 9 bases between. Germline assignment: CDR1 LGHDT and CDR2 YNNKEL (reference sequence).